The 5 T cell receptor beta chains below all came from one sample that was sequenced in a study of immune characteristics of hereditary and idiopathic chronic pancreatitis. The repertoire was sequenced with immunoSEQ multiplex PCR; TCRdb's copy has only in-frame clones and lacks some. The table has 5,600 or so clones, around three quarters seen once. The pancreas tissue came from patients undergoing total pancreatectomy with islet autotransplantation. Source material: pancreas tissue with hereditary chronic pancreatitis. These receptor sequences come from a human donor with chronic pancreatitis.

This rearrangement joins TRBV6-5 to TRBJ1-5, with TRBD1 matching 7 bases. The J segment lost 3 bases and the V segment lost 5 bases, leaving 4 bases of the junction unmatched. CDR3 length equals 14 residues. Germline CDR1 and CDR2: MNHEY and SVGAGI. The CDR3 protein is CASSLGQVNQPQHF. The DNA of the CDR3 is TGTGCCAGCAGTCTTGGACAGGTCAATCAGCCCCAGCATTTT.

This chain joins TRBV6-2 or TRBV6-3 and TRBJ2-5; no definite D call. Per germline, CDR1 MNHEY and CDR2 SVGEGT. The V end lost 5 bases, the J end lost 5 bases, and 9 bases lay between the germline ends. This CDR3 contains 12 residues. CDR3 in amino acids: CASSLGSETQYF. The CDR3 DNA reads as TGTGCCAGCAGTCTGGGTTCGGAGACCCAGTACTTC.

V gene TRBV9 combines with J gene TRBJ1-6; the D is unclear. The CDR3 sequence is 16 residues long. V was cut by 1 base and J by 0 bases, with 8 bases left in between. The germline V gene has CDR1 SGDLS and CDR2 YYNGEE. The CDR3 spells CASSVSASSYNSPLHF. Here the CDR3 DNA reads TGTGCCAGCAGCGTAAGCGCATCCTCCTATAATTCACCCCTCCACTTT.

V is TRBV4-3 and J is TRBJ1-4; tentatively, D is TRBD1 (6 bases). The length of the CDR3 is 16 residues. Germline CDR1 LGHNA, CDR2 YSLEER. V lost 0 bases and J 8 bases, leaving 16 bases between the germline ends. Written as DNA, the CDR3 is TGCGCCAGCAGCCAAGAGGGAGGCAGGGGTGGAGAAAAACTGTTTTTT. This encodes CASSQEGGRGGEKLFF.

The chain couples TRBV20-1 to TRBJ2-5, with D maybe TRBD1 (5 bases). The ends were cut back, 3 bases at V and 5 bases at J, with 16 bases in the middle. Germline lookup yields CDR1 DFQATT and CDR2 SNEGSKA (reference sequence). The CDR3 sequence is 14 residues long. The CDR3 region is CSASTGPARETQYF. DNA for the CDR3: TGCAGTGCTAGTACAGGCCCGGCCCGCGAGACCCAGTACTTC.